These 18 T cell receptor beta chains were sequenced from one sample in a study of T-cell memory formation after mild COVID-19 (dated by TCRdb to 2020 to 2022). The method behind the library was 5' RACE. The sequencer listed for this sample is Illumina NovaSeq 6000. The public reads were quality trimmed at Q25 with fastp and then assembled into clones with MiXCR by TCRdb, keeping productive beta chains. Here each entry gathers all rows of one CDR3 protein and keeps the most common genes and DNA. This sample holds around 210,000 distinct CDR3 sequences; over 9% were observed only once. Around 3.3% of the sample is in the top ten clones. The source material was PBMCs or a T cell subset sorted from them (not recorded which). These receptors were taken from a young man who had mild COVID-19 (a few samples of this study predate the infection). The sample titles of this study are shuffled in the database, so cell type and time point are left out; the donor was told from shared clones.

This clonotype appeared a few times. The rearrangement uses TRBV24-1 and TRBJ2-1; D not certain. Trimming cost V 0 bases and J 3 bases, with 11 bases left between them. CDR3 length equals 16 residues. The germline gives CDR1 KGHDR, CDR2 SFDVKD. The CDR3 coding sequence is TGTGCCACCAGTGATTTGGGATCGGGTGTCTACAATGAGCAGTTCTTC. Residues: CATSDLGSGVYNEQFF.

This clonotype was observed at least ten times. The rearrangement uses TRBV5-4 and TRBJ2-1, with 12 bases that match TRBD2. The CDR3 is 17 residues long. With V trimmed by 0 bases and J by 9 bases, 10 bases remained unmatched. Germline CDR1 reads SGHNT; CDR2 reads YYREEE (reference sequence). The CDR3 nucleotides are TGTGCCAGCAGCTTGGACGGACTAGCGGGGACCCCGGCTGAGCAGTTCTTC. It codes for CASSLDGLAGTPAEQFF. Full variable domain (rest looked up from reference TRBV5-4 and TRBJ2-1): ETGVTQSPTHLIKTRGQQVTLRCSSQSGHNTVSWYQQALGQGPQFIFQYYREEENGRGNFPPRFSGLQFPNYSSELNVNALELDDSALYLCASSLDGLAGTPAEQFFGPGTRLTVL.

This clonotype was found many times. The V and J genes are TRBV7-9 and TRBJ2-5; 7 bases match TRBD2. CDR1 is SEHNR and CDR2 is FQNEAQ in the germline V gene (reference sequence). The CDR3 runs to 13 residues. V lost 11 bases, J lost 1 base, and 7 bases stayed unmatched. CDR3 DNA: TGTGCCCCGGGCGGGGGTCCCCAAGAGACCCAGTACTTC. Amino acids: CAPGGGPQETQYF.

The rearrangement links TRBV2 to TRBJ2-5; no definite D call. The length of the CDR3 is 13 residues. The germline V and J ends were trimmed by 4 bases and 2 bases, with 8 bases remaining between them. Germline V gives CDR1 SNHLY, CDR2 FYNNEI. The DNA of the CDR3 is TGTGCCAGCAGTGTAAACAGTCAAGAGACCCAGTACTTC. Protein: CASSVNSQETQYF.

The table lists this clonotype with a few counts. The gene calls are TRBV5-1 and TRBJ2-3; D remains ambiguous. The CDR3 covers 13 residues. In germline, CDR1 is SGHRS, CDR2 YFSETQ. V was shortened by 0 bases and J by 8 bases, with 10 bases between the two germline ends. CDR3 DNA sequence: TGCGCCAGCAGCTTGGCTGGGCTAAGTACGCAGTATTTT. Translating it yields CASSLAGLSTQYF.

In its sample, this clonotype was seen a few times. DNA for the CDR3: TGTGCCAGCAGTTTCGGACAGGGGTCCACCTACGAGCAGTACTTC. Translated: CASSFGQGSTYEQYF. The J gene is TRBJ2-7, the V gene TRBV12-3 or TRBV12-4; 9 bases map to TRBD1. V shed 3 bases, J shed 2 bases, and the junction held 5 bases outside the gene matches. The CDR3 has 15 residues.

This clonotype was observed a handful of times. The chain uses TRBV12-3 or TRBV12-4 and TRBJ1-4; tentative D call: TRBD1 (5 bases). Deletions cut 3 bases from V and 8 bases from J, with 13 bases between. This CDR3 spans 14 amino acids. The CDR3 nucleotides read TGTGCCAGCAGTTTTTGGGGGGGTAACGAAAAACTGTTTTTT. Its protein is CASSFWGGNEKLFF.

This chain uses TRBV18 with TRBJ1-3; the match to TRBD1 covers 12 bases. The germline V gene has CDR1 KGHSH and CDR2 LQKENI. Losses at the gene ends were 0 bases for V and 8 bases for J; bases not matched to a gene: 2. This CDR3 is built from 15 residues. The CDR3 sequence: CASSPPGQGADTIYF. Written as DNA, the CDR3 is TGTGCCAGCTCACCACCGGGACAGGGGGCGGACACCATATATTTT.

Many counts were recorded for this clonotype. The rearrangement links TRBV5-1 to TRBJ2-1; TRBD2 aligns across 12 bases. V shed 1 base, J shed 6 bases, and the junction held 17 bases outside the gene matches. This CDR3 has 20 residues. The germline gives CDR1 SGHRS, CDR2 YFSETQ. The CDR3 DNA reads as TGCGCCAGCAGCTTGTTCCCCCGACTAGCGGGGGCCATTCCCCGCAATGAGCAGTTCTTC. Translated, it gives CASSLFPRLAGAIPRNEQFF.

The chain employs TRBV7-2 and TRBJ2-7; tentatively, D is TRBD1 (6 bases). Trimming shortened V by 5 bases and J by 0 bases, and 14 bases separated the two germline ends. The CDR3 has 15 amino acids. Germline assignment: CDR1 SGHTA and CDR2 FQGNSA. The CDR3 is CASSHATGNSYEQYF. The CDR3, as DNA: TGTGCCAGCAGCCATGCGACAGGAAACTCCTACGAGCAGTACTTC.

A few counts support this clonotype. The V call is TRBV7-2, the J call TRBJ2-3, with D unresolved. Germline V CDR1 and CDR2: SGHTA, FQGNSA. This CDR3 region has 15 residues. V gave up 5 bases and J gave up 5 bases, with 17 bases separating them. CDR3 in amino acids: CASSPNGPVKDTQYF. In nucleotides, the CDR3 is TGTGCCAGCAGCCCGAACGGTCCGGTGAAAGATACGCAGTATTTT.

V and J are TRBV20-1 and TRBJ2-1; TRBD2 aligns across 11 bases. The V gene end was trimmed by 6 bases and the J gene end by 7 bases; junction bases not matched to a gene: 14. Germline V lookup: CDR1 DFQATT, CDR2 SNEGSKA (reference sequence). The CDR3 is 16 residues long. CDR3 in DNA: TGCAGTGCCCCCCGTGCTAGCGGGGGGACTGGGAATGAGCAGTTCTTC. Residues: CSAPRASGGTGNEQFF.

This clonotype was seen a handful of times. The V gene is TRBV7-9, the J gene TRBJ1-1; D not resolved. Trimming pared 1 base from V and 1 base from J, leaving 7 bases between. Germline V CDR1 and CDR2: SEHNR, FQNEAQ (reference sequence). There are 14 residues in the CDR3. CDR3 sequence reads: CASSLDASNTEAFF. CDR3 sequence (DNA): TGTGCCAGCAGCTTAGATGCGTCGAACACTGAAGCTTTCTTT.

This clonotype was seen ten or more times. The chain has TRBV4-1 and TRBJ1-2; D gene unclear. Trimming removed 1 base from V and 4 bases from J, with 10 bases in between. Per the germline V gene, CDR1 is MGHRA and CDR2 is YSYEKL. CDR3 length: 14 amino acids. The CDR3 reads CASSQASGLYGYTF. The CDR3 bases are TGCGCCAGCAGCCAAGCCTCAGGTCTCTATGGCTACACCTTC.

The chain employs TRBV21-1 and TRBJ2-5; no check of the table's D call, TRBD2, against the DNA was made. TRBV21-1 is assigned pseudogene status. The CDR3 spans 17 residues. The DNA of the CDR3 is TGTGCCAGCAGCAAAGTGACTGGCGGGCCATACCAAGAGACCCAGTACTTC. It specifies CASSKVTGGPYQETQYF.

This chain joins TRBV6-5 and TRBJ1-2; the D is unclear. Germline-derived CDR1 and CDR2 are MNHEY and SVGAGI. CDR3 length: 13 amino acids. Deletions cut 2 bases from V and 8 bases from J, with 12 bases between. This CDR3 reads CASSYRSLEGYTF. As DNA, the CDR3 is TGTGCCAGCAGTTACCGATCCCTAGAGGGCTACACCTTC.

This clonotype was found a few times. DNA for the CDR3: TGTGCCAGCTCACCACCGGAGGTCCGGGAGACCCAGTACTTC. It encodes CASSPPEVRETQYF. The chain couples TRBV18 to TRBJ2-5; tentatively, D is TRBD2 (5 bases). CDR1 and CDR2 (germline): KGHSH, LQKENI. This CDR3 contains 14 residues. V was trimmed by 0 bases and J by 5 bases, leaving 10 bases between them.

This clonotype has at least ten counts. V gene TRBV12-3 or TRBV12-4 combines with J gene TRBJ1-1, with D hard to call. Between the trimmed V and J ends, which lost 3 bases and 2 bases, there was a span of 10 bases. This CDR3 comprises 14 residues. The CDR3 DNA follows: TGTGCCAGCAGTTTCCCGGGGAGCAACACTGAAGCTTTCTTT. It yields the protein CASSFPGSNTEAFF.